This TCR beta chain was captured in a study of chemoradiotherapy in HPV16-positive cancers. At the level of the study: Candidate HPV-specific clones and shared TCR motifs came from two HPV16-positive patients. Study-wide points: The functional HPV-specific definition rests on just a couple of HPV16-positive patients.

Profiled with immunoSEQ multiplex PCR; TCRdb holds only in-frame clones, not every one. Altogether roughly 9,100 clones are present, less than 75% being singletons, with the ten largest covering roughly 9.2%. In regard to this clone: The antigen remains unidentified.

Repeated repertoire sampling spanned the course of chemoradiotherapy. Trimming shortened V by 0 bases and J by 9 bases, and 6 bases separated the two germline ends. The CDR3 has 11 amino acids. The germline gives CDR1 GTSNPN, CDR2 SVGIG (reference sequence). This clonotype was obtained from a human donor with HPV-associated anogenital cancer. Sampling was done from a patient who underwent chemoradiotherapy. The chain is built from TRBV30 and TRBJ2-1, with D unresolved. CDR3 region: CAWSVLVEQFF. DNA for the CDR3: TGTGCCTGGAGTGTACTGGTTGAGCAGTTCTTC.